These 9 T cell receptor beta chains share one sample of origin, sequenced in a study of beta chain features in type 1 diabetes. Sequencing targeted expressed TCRB transcripts, as all isolated RNA had been reverse transcribed. Sequenced by immunoSEQ multiplex PCR; TCRdb stores in-frame clones only, minus some. The sample holds approximately 170,000 clones, 7.5% to 10% seen once. The specimen was central memory CD4+ T cells from blood. The receptor source for this set is a woman younger than 35 in good health.

This clone was seen more than once but under ten times. V gene TRBV5-1 combines with J gene TRBJ2-1; 11 bases agree with TRBD2. Germline V gene lookup returns CDR1 SGHRS and CDR2 YFSETQ. The length of the CDR3 is 15 residues. V gave up 3 bases and J gave up 5 bases; unmatched junction bases: 4. The CDR3 here is CASSSLAGGDNEQFF. CDR3 nucleotide sequence: TGCGCCAGCAGCTCCCTAGCGGGAGGAGACAATGAGCAGTTCTTC.

This chain joins TRBV7-2 and TRBJ2-1; a weak D match, TRBD1 (6 bases). V lost 8 bases and J 7 bases, leaving 18 bases between the germline ends. Germline CDR1 and CDR2: SGHTA and FQGNSA. CDR3 length: 14 amino acids. CDR3 loop: CASLRTVKSNEQFF. The CDR3 bases are TGTGCCAGCTTACGGACAGTAAAAAGTAATGAGCAGTTCTTC.

This clone was found a few times. This chain joins TRBV30 and TRBJ2-2; 7 positions agree with TRBD2. From germline, CDR1 is GTSNPN and CDR2 SVGIG (reference sequence). The CDR3 has 16 residues. The junction had 15 bases not matched to a gene; V was cut back by 3 bases and J by 8 bases. CDR3 nucleotide sequence: TGTGCCTGGAGGTCACCCGGGACTACCGCGGGGGGGGAGCTGTTTTTT. Translation gives CAWRSPGTTAGGELFF.

This clone was detected only a few times. The chain recombines TRBV7-9 with TRBJ1-4; weak D call: TRBD1 (6 bases). The V and J ends lost 5 bases and 8 bases respectively, with 9 bases between them. Germline CDR1 and CDR2: SEHNR and FQNEAQ (reference sequence). This CDR3 has 12 amino acids. DNA for the CDR3: TGTGCCAGCAGCAGGGACACCGAAAAACTGTTTTTT. Amino acid sequence: CASSRDTEKLFF.

This chain connects TRBV19 to TRBJ2-4; the match to TRBD2 covers 10 bases. The CDR3 runs to 15 residues. Germline V gene data show CDR1 as LNHDA and CDR2 as SQIVND (reference sequence). Trimming took 5 bases from V and 5 from J; bases not matched to a gene: 6. CDR3 DNA: TGTGCCAGTAGTTGGTCTAGCGGGGGCCAAAACATTCAGTACTTC. It is translated as CASSWSSGGQNIQYF.

This clone was found a few times. V gene TRBV5-4 combines with J gene TRBJ1-4; D perhaps matches TRBD1 (6 bases). Trimming shortened V by 0 bases and J by 4 bases, and 7 bases separated the two germline ends. Germline values: CDR1 SGHNT, CDR2 YYREEE (reference sequence). This CDR3 region has 14 residues. The CDR3 DNA follows: TGTGCCAGCAGCTTGGACAGGGTTAATGAAAAACTGTTTTTT. It translates to CASSLDRVNEKLFF.

The V gene is TRBV30, the J gene TRBJ1-5, with 10 bases identical to TRBD1. The CDR3 length is 14 residues. V trimming: 2 bases; J trimming: 9 bases; junction bases outside the gene matches: 7. The germline V gene encodes CDR1 GTSNPN and CDR2 SVGIG (reference sequence). CDR3 sequence: CAWSRGTGERPQHF. In DNA form, the CDR3 reads TGTGCCTGGAGTCGAGGGACAGGGGAACGGCCCCAGCATTTT. Variable domain in full (rest from reference TRBV30 and TRBJ1-5): SQTIHQWPATLVQPVGSPLSLECTVEGTSNPNLYWYRQAAGRGLQLLFYSVGIGQISSEVPQNLSASRPQDRQFILSSKKLLLSDSGFYLCAWSRGTGERPQHFGDGTRLSIL.

The chain is built from TRBV29-1 and TRBJ2-3; D is undetermined. V lost 5 bases and J 2 bases, leaving 14 bases between the germline ends. Germline lookup yields CDR1 SQVTM and CDR2 ANQGSEA. This CDR3 comprises 14 residues. The chain's CDR3 is CSVRERHLTDTQYF. CDR3 DNA: TGCAGCGTTCGAGAGAGACACCTCACAGATACGCAGTATTTT.

This clone was seen a few times. The V and J genes are TRBV6-1 and TRBJ2-1; TRBD2 matches 10 bases. Germline trimming cut 3 bases from V and 0 bases from J; bases unmatched to any gene: 11. The germline V gene encodes CDR1 MNHNS and CDR2 SASEGT. This CDR3 spans 19 amino acids. CDR3 sequence (DNA): TGTGCCAGCAGTGACGTCCCGGGACTAGCGATTGCCTCCTACAATGAGCAGTTCTTC. It is translated as CASSDVPGLAIASYNEQFF.